Listed below are T cell receptor beta chains from one sample, sequenced in a study of STAT5B mutations in CD4+ large granular lymphocyte leukemia. Generated by immunoSEQ multiplex PCR, the TCRdb table keeps only in-frame clones and is missing some. This table has about 40,000 clones, about four fifths appearing once. The source material was CD4+ T cells from blood buffy coats. The receptors shown here come from a human donor in good health. The CDR3 runs from the conserved cysteine through the conserved F or W. D genes are given only for firm matches. Where a row states a size, it is once, few, many or the class of an expanded clone; other rows omit it.

clone_size	v_call	j_call	d_call	cdr3_nt	cdr3_aa
.	TRBV7-2	TRBJ2-5	TRBD2	TGTGCCAGCAGCCAAGTGAAGGGACTAGCGGGGGGGCGGGAGACCCAGTACTTC	CASSQVKGLAGGRETQYF
.	TRBV9	TRBJ1-4	.	TGTGCCAGCAGCGTAGCAACTAATGAAAAACTGTTTTTT	CASSVATNEKLFF
.	TRBV18	TRBJ2-1	TRBD1	TGTGCCAGCTCACCAGCGACAGGGGGTTTGTACAATGAGCAGTTCTTC	CASSPATGGLYNEQFF
.	TRBV6-1	TRBJ1-6	.	TGTGCCAGCAGTGAAGGGGTCACAGATAATTCACCCCTCCACTTT	CASSEGVTDNSPLHF
.	TRBV11-1	TRBJ2-3	.	TGTGCCAGCAGCGTGGACTTCACAGATACGCAGTATTTT	CASSVDFTDTQYF
.	TRBV5-6	TRBJ1-2	.	TGTGCCAGCAGCTTGGCCTTGGGAAAAGAACGCTACGGCTACACCTTC	CASSLALGKERYGYTF
.	TRBV19	TRBJ2-7	.	TGTGCCACCTCCCAGGGGGGATGGTACGAGCAGTACTTC	CATSQGGWYEQYF
.	TRBV6-1	TRBJ2-4	.	TGTGCCAGCAGTGAAACGGCCAGGGTTATAGCCAAAAACATTCAGTACTTC	CASSETARVIAKNIQYF
.	TRBV6-5	TRBJ1-5	.	TGTGCCAGCAGTTACTCAGAGGTCGGTCAGCCCCAGCATTTT	CASSYSEVGQPQHF
.	TRBV7-9	TRBJ1-1	TRBD1	TGTGCCAGCAGCCTGACAGGGGGAGGGACTGAAGCTTTCTTT	CASSLTGGGTEAFF
.	TRBV2	TRBJ1-1	.	TGTGCCAGCCGAGGGGGAGGGCGTGCGGCTGAAGCTTTCTTT	CASRGGGRAAEAFF
once	TRBV19	TRBJ2-5	TRBD2	TGTGCCAGTAGTATAACCGGACTAGCGGGACGAGAGACCCAGTACTTC	CASSITGLAGRETQYF
.	TRBV27	TRBJ2-1	TRBD2	TGTGCCAGCAGTTCGAGCGGGAAAACCTACAATGAGCAGTTCTTC	CASSSSGKTYNEQFF
.	TRBV25-1	TRBJ2-7	TRBD1	TGTGCCAGCACTGATCAAGGGGGCAGCACCTACGAGCAGTACTTC	CASTDQGGSTYEQYF
.	TRBV6-1	TRBJ2-3	TRBD1	TGTGCCGTCGGGACAGGGACAACCACAGATACGCAGTATTTT	CAVGTGTTTDTQYF
.	TRBV4-1	TRBJ2-5	TRBD1	TGCGCCAGCAGCTACGACAGGGGGCTCCAAGAGACCCAGTACTTC	CASSYDRGLQETQYF
.	TRBV7-2	TRBJ2-1	.	TGTGCCAGCAGCTTAGGACCGGAGAGGCATGAGCAGTTCTTC	CASSLGPERHEQFF
few	TRBV6-5	TRBJ1-1	TRBD1	TGTGCCAGCAGGTTTGGACAGGTCACTGAAGCTTTCTTT	CASRFGQVTEAFF
few	TRBV5-4	TRBJ2-5	TRBD2	TGTGCCAGCAGCCCGGGACTAGCGGGGGGGAAGGAGACCCAGTACTTC	CASSPGLAGGKETQYF
.	TRBV18	TRBJ2-5	.	TGTGCCAGCTCACTCACTCAAGAGACCCAGTACTTC	CASSLTQETQYF
.	TRBV2	TRBJ2-5	TRBD2	TGTGCCAGCAAGGAAGGGACTAGCGGGAGGGCAGAGACCCAGTACTTC	CASKEGTSGRAETQYF
.	TRBV5-6	TRBJ1-2	.	TGTGCCAGCAGCGACTCCGTTGGCTACACCTTC	CASSDSVGYTF
.	TRBV27	TRBJ2-7	TRBD2	TGTGCCAGGGTTAGCGGGTACGAGCAGTACTTC	CARVSGYEQYF
.	TRBV30	TRBJ2-3	TRBD1	TGTGCCTGGGTACGGACAGGGTTTACAGATACGCAGTATTTT	CAWVRTGFTDTQYF
.	TRBV25-1	TRBJ1-1	.	TGTGCCAGCAGGCAAGATCTCGCTGAAGCTTTCTTT	CASRQDLAEAFF
few	TRBV19	TRBJ1-5	.	TGTGCCAGTACCCCATGGGACACCGATCAGCCCCAGCATTTT	CASTPWDTDQPQHF
.	TRBV6-5	TRBJ2-1	TRBD2	TGTGCCAGCAGACCAGGACTAGCGGGAGTAAATGAGCAGTTCTTC	CASRPGLAGVNEQFF
.	TRBV9	TRBJ2-2	.	TGTGCCAGCAGCGTAGATCTGGGCGGGACCACCGGGGAGCTGTTTTTT	CASSVDLGGTTGELFF
.	TRBV13	TRBJ2-1	.	TGTGCCAGCAGCTTATATGGGACTCGCTCCTACAATGAGCAGTTCTTC	CASSLYGTRSYNEQFF
.	TRBV7-4	TRBJ2-7	.	TGTGCCAGCAGCTTAGTCCTAGGTACTGCCTCCTACGAGCAGTACTTC	CASSLVLGTASYEQYF